A selection of T cell receptor beta chains follows, all from one sample in a study of shared clonotypes between healthy human individuals. The method was immunoSEQ multiplex PCR; TCRdb's version includes in-frame clones alone and lacks a portion of them. The table records more than 2,000,000 clones, approximately 90% of them present only once. The sample taken for sequencing was naive CD4+ T cells sorted from blood. These receptors came from a man aged 18 to 30 in good health. Both conserved end residues are part of each CDR3. A D gene is named only where the DNA matches it firmly. The size field is filled for only some rows; it gives once, few, many or a size class.

j_call	clone_size	d_call	v_call	cdr3_aa	cdr3_nt
TRBJ2-1	.	.	TRBV11-2	CASSLDRVQEQFF	TGTGCCAGCAGCTTAGATCGAGTCCAAGAGCAGTTCTTC
TRBJ2-7	.	.	TRBV6-5	CASSAPITSEQYF	TGTGCCAGCAGCGCCCCCATAACCTCCGAGCAGTACTTC
TRBJ2-3	.	.	TRBV5-4	CASSVLTDTQYF	TGTGCCAGCAGCGTGCTTACAGATACGCAGTATTTT
TRBJ2-3	.	TRBD2	TRBV5-6	CASQLATTDTQYF	TGTGCCAGCCAACTAGCGACAACAGATACGCAGTATTTT
TRBJ1-2	few	TRBD1	TRBV18	CASSPSHDRAYGYTF	TGTGCCAGCTCCCCCAGCCACGACAGGGCCTATGGCTACACCTTC
TRBJ2-1	.	TRBD2	TRBV5-1	CASSSPGGSGSYVSYNEQFF	TGCGCCAGCAGCTCCCCGGGAGGGAGCGGGAGTTATGTATCCTACAATGAGCAGTTCTTC
TRBJ2-7	.	TRBD1	TRBV30	CAWRRVGTGSSYEQYF	TGTGCCTGGAGGAGAGTGGGGACAGGGAGCTCCTACGAGCAGTACTTC
TRBJ2-3	.	.	TRBV5-1	CASSVPQGLLDTQYF	TGCGCCAGCAGCGTGCCTCAGGGACTTTTGGATACGCAGTATTTT
TRBJ2-5	.	.	TRBV5-4	CASSLKGGETQYF	TGTGCCAGCAGCTTGAAGGGGGGAGAGACCCAGTACTTC
TRBJ2-1	.	.	TRBV20-1	CSASFGRLQFF	TGCAGTGCTAGTTTTGGGCGGTTACAGTTCTTC
TRBJ2-3	.	TRBD2	TRBV6-6	CASSTPAGSSTDTQYF	TGTGCCAGCAGTACTCCAGCGGGAAGTAGCACAGATACGCAGTATTTT
TRBJ2-6	.	.	TRBV6-1	CASSEAWAPRANVLTF	TGTGCCAGCAGTGAAGCGTGGGCCCCTAGGGCCAACGTCCTGACTTTC
TRBJ2-5	.	TRBD2	TRBV15	CATSRDRAGGLKTQYF	TGTGCCACCAGCAGAGATAGAGCGGGGGGGCTGAAGACCCAGTACTTC
TRBJ2-5	.	.	TRBV7-6	CASSSAPGETQYF	TGTGCCAGCAGCTCAGCGCCTGGTGAGACCCAGTACTTC
TRBJ1-5	.	.	TRBV4-1	CASSPYRVSNQPQHF	TGCGCCAGCAGCCCCTACAGGGTCAGCAATCAGCCCCAGCATTTT
TRBJ2-5	.	TRBD2	TRBV6-4	CASSVPSGVRETQYF	TGTGCCAGCAGTGTGCCTAGCGGGGTAAGGGAGACCCAGTACTTC
TRBJ1-1	.	TRBD1	TRBV5-1	CASSLGGGQGVNTEAFF	TGCGCCAGCAGCTTGGGGGGAGGACAGGGAGTGAACACTGAAGCTTTCTTT
TRBJ1-2	.	.	TRBV19	CASSVGERISGGYTF	TGTGCCAGTAGTGTTGGAGAAAGGATCTCGGGAGGCTACACCTTC
TRBJ1-3	.	TRBD1	TRBV5-1	CASSPTGPPGNTIYF	TGCGCCAGCAGCCCGACAGGGCCGCCTGGAAACACCATATATTTT
TRBJ2-1	.	.	TRBV10-3	CAISEVDEQFF	TGTGCCATCAGTGAGGTTGATGAGCAGTTCTTC
TRBJ2-7	.	.	TRBV28	CASSSRSRGYSYEQYF	TGTGCCAGCAGTTCCCGGAGCAGGGGATACTCCTACGAGCAGTACTTC
TRBJ2-5	.	.	TRBV5-1	CASSLFGPEETQYF	TGCGCCAGCAGCTTGTTTGGGCCGGAGGAGACCCAGTACTTC